The 14 T cell receptor beta chains below all came from one sample that was sequenced in a study of radiotherapy plus CTLA-4 blockade in lung cancer. Generated by immunoSEQ multiplex PCR, the TCRdb table keeps only in-frame clones and is missing some. There are 89,000 or so clones in the sample; 82% occur only once, and approximately 3.7% lies in the top ten. This sample comprised peripheral blood, obtained from a patient treated with radiotherapy plus ipilimumab. Receptors originate from a human donor with non-small cell lung cancer who had a partial response to radiotherapy plus ipilimumab.

This chain connects TRBV5-1 to TRBJ2-3; the D gene is possibly TRBD2 (5 bases). Germline loops: CDR1 SGHRS, CDR2 YFSETQ. Deletions cut 4 bases from V and 2 bases from J, with 14 bases between. CDR3 length equals 15 residues. The CDR3 spells CASSRSGETTDTQYF. The CDR3 bases are TGCGCCAGCAGCAGAAGCGGAGAAACCACAGATACGCAGTATTTT.

The V call is TRBV30, the J call TRBJ1-1; TRBD1 is a possible D gene (6 bases). The CDR3 covers 13 residues. The V gene's germline CDR1 is GTSNPN and CDR2 SVGIG (reference sequence). V was cut by 2 bases and J by 3 bases, with 10 bases left in between. CDR3 protein: CAWSPTGYTEAFF. DNA for the CDR3: TGTGCCTGGAGTCCAACAGGGTACACTGAAGCTTTCTTT.

V usage is TRBV21-1 and J usage is TRBJ1-3. TRBV21-1 is an annotated pseudogene. The CDR3 extends over 18 amino acids. The chain's CDR3 is CASSKKNVPDSSGNTIYF. In nucleotides, the CDR3 is TGTGCCAGCAGCAAAAAAAACGTTCCAGACTCCTCTGGAAACACCATATATTTT.

The CDR3 loop reads CASSPNRATETQYF. The CDR3 DNA follows: TGTGCCAGCAGCCCAAACCGTGCTACAGAGACCCAGTACTTC. The rearrangement joins TRBV7-2 to TRBJ2-5; D remains unclear. This CDR3 comprises 14 residues. The germline V gene encodes CDR1 SGHTA and CDR2 FQGNSA. Trimming left V 5 bases short and J 4 bases short, with 14 bases between.

The V and J genes are TRBV7-2 and TRBJ2-1, with a possible D match to TRBD1 (6 bases). Germline CDR1 SGHTA, CDR2 FQGNSA. The V and J ends lost 5 bases and 7 bases respectively, with 18 bases between them. CDR3 length equals 15 residues. The CDR3 region is CASSPEGRGRNEQFF. CDR3 in DNA: TGTGCCAGCAGCCCAGAGGGCAGGGGCAGGAATGAGCAGTTCTTC. The whole variable domain, remainder taken from reference TRBV7-2 and TRBJ2-1, is GAGVSQSPSNKVTEKGKDVELRCDPISGHTALYWYRQSLGQGLEFLIYFQGNSAPDKSGLPSDRFSAERTGGSVSTLTIQRTQQEDSAVYLCASSPEGRGRNEQFFGPGTRLTVL.

The chain's CDR3 is CASAPGLAGEGTDTQYF. CDR3 sequence (DNA): TGCGCCAGCGCCCCGGGACTAGCGGGAGAGGGCACAGATACGCAGTATTTT. The chain employs TRBV5-1 and TRBJ2-3, with 14 bases aligning to TRBD2. Germline V CDR1 and CDR2: SGHRS, YFSETQ. The CDR3 extends over 17 amino acids. V lost 7 bases, J lost 1 base, and 8 bases stayed unmatched.

The V and J genes are TRBV18 and TRBJ2-5; D is unclear. CDR3 length: 13 amino acids. Germline-derived CDR1 and CDR2 are KGHSH and LQKENI. V lost 0 bases and J 5 bases, leaving 7 bases between the germline ends. The CDR3 nucleotides are TGTGCCAGCTCACCACCGAGTATGGAGACCCAGTACTTC. Its translation: CASSPPSMETQYF.

This clone was observed once. This chain connects TRBV6-1 to TRBJ2-3; D is undetermined. This CDR3 is built from 14 residues. Trimming removed 2 bases from V and 2 bases from J, with 8 bases in between. Per the germline V gene, CDR1 is MNHNS and CDR2 is SASEGT. For the CDR3, the DNA is TGTGCCAGCAGTGAATTCGCGTTCACAGATACGCAGTATTTT. Translated, it gives CASSEFAFTDTQYF.

This clone was detected a few times. V gene TRBV2 combines with J gene TRBJ1-2; TRBD1 agrees at 7 bases. Germline trimming cut 7 bases from V and 2 bases from J; bases unmatched to any gene: 7. The CDR3 extends over 14 amino acids. Germline V gives CDR1 SNHLY, CDR2 FYNNEI. Here the CDR3 reads CASTVGQANYGYTF. CDR3 in DNA: TGTGCCAGCACCGTAGGACAGGCAAACTATGGCTACACCTTC.

This clone occurred a few times. This chain uses TRBV9 with TRBJ2-6; TRBD1 matches 8 bases. CDR1 SGDLS and CDR2 YYNGEE come from the germline V gene. J gave up 4 bases and V 4 bases, and 7 bases lay outside the gene matches. CDR3 length equals 16 residues. In nucleotides, the CDR3 is TGTGCCAGCAGCTCCCGGACAGGGACCGGGGCCAACGTCCTGACTTTC. Encoded protein: CASSSRTGTGANVLTF. Combining the CDR3 with reference TRBV9 and TRBJ2-6 gives the whole variable domain DSGVTQTPKHLITATGQRVTLRCSPRSGDLSVYWYQQSLDQGLQFLIQYYNGEERAKGNILERFSAQQFPDLHSELNLSSLELGDSALYFCASSSRTGTGANVLTFGAGSRLTVL.

V and J are TRBV7-2 and TRBJ2-7; D uncertain. Trimming pared 1 base from V and 1 base from J, leaving 8 bases between. The CDR3 is 14 amino acids. The germline V gene has CDR1 SGHTA and CDR2 FQGNSA. The CDR3 DNA sequence: TGTGCCAGCAGCTTAGGGCCCTCTTCCTACGAGCAGTACTTC. Amino acids: CASSLGPSSYEQYF.

The chain uses TRBV7-7 and TRBJ2-5; tentatively, D is TRBD2 (6 bases). The length of the CDR3 is 14 residues. CDR1 and CDR2 from the germline V gene are SSHAT and FNYEAQ (reference sequence). The ends were cut back, 0 bases at V and 4 bases at J, with 9 bases in the middle. The CDR3 loop is CASSLADYSETQYF. CDR3 coding DNA: TGTGCCAGCAGCTTAGCGGACTATTCAGAGACCCAGTACTTC.

This clone was counted a few times. This sequence joins TRBV11-2 and TRBJ1-4; no definite D call. V lost 1 base and J 0 bases, leaving 6 bases between the germline ends. This CDR3 region has 15 residues. The germline V gene has CDR1 SGHAT and CDR2 FQNNGV. The CDR3 loop reads CASSLGEPTNEKLFF. DNA for the CDR3: TGTGCCAGCAGCTTAGGCGAACCAACTAATGAAAAACTGTTTTTT. Variable domain in full (rest from reference TRBV11-2 and TRBJ1-4): EAGVAQSPRYKIIEKRQSVAFWCNPISGHATLYWYQQILGQGPKLLIQFQNNGVVDDSQLPKDRFSAERLKGVDSTLKIQPAKLEDSAVYLCASSLGEPTNEKLFFGSGTQLSVL.

The chain employs TRBV18 and TRBJ2-2; D may be TRBD2 (5 bases). Germline lookup yields CDR1 KGHSH and CDR2 LQKENI. With 3 bases removed from V and 7 bases from J, the gap between germline ends came to 12 bases. The CDR3 sequence is 14 residues long. The CDR3 is CASSPPNRDGELFF. In nucleotides, the CDR3 is TGTGCCAGCTCACCCCCTAACCGGGACGGGGAGCTGTTTTTT.